The present T cell receptor (beta chain) was sequenced within a study of blood T cell repertoires in COVID-19. Sequenced by immunoSEQ multiplex PCR; TCRdb stores in-frame clones only, minus some. The sample carries approximately 200,000 clones, over 75% recorded once. The trim removed 0 bases at V and 2 bases at J, leaving 7 bases unmatched. Germline-derived CDR1 and CDR2 are KGHSH and LQKENI. The CDR3 loop spans 17 amino acids. This receptor was obtained from a woman in her twenties or thirties who had been exposed to COVID-19. This chain connects TRBV18 to TRBJ2-3, with 8 nucleotides matching TRBD2. The specimen sequenced was PBMCs or T cells enriched from blood (not recorded which). The CDR3 sequence is CASSPPVREGYTDTQYF. The DNA of the CDR3 is TGTGCCAGCTCACCACCGGTACGGGAGGGATACACAGATACGCAGTATTTT.